One sample yielded the 18 T cell receptor beta chains listed below, sequenced in a study of CD8 T cells in Susac syndrome. The RNA input was about 0.5 to 1 ug, and it was reverse transcribed with random hexamers. Each CDR3 protein gets one entry after TCRdb re-called the immunoSEQ multiplex PCR reads with MiXCR. The sample consists of 120,000 or so distinct CDR3 sequences, roughly 96% of them appearing once. Specimen: CD4+ T cells from PBMCs. Receptor source: a human donor in good health.

This clonotype has only one observation. In DNA, the CDR3 is TGTGCCAGCAGCTTAGCCAGTCAAGAGACCCAGTACTTC. Translated, it gives CASSLASQETQYF. The chain carries TRBV7-2 and TRBJ2-5; D call uncertain. Germline assignment: CDR1 SGHTA and CDR2 FQGNSA. V was cut by 0 bases and J by 2 bases, with 4 bases left in between. CDR3 length: 13 amino acids.

V is TRBV3-1 and J is TRBJ1-2; tentatively, D is TRBD1 (6 bases). Per germline, CDR1 LGHDT and CDR2 YNNKEL (reference sequence). Trimming pared 5 bases from V and 7 bases from J, leaving 20 bases between. CDR3 length: 15 residues. In DNA, the CDR3 is TGTGCCAGCAGCTTCTCTCAGGGGCACGCAGGTGGCTACACCTTC. Protein: CASSFSQGHAGGYTF.

The genes are TRBV2 and TRBJ2-7; TRBD2 agrees at 14 bases. The CDR3 spans 16 residues. The germline gives CDR1 SNHLY, CDR2 FYNNEI. The V and J ends lost 8 bases and 2 bases, in that order; junction bases with no gene match: 8. The DNA of the CDR3 is TGTGCCAGCCGACGGACTAGCGGGAGGCCCACCTACGAGCAGTACTTC. Residues: CASRRTSGRPTYEQYF.

The V call is TRBV30, the J call TRBJ1-2; a weak D match, TRBD1 (5 bases). Germline values: CDR1 GTSNPN, CDR2 SVGIG (reference sequence). The CDR3 sequence is 12 residues long. The ends were cut back, 4 bases at V and 10 bases at J, with 16 bases in the middle. For the CDR3, the DNA is TGTGCCTGGACCCTAGGGGTCGGGTCCTACACCTTC. It encodes CAWTLGVGSYTF.

This clonotype has a single count. The V and J genes are TRBV27 and TRBJ2-7, with 8 positions matching TRBD2. The germline V gene encodes CDR1 MNHEY and CDR2 SMNVEV (reference sequence). V trimming: 8 bases; J trimming: 6 bases; junction bases outside the gene matches: 15. This CDR3 is 15 amino acids long. The CDR3 nucleotides read TGTGCCAGCCCCCCTGGGCGGAAGCGGGAGTTCGAGCAGTACTTC. Its translation is CASPPGRKREFEQYF.

The chain couples TRBV7-6 to TRBJ2-5, with a tentative D call TRBD1 (5 bases). The CDR3 loop spans 16 amino acids. Germline V gene data show CDR1 as SGHVS and CDR2 as FNYEAQ. The germline V and J ends were trimmed by 1 base and 1 base, with 13 bases remaining between them. The CDR3 coding sequence is TGTGCCAGCAGCTTAGAGGATTTGGGGCGCCAAGAGACCCAGTACTTC. Protein sequence: CASSLEDLGRQETQYF.

This chain connects TRBV3-1 to TRBJ2-1; TRBD2 is a possible D gene (6 bases). CDR1 and CDR2 (germline): LGHDT, YNNKEL (reference sequence). Trimming took 4 bases from V and 0 from J, leaving 16 bases between them. This CDR3 comprises 17 residues. In DNA, the CDR3 is TGTGCCAGCAGCCCCTCCTCCAGTAGCGGCTCCTACAATGAGCAGTTCTTC. This translates into CASSPSSSSGSYNEQFF.

This chain connects TRBV28 to TRBJ2-3; 7 nucleotides align to TRBD1. The V gene end was trimmed by 6 bases and the J gene end by 11 bases; junction bases not matched to a gene: 11. This CDR3 is built from 13 residues. Germline lookup yields CDR1 MDHEN and CDR2 SYDVKM. The CDR3 bases are TGTGCCAGCAGCCTAATCCAGGGGGACGGGCAGTATTTT. Translated: CASSLIQGDGQYF.

The J gene is TRBJ2-1, the V gene TRBV3-1; D tentatively fits TRBD1 or TRBD2 (6 bases each). Germline loops: CDR1 LGHDT, CDR2 YNNKEL (reference sequence). There are 15 residues in the CDR3. V was pared by 6 bases and J by 9 bases, with 21 bases between. Here the CDR3 DNA reads TGTGCCAGCAGGCGGGACTCCCCGGCCAGGGGTGAGCAGTTCTTC. Protein product: CASRRDSPARGEQFF.

The chain combines TRBV15 with TRBJ2-2, with TRBD1 identical over 8 bases. The CDR3 totals 17 residues. Looked up from germline, CDR1 is LNHNV and CDR2 is YYDKDF (reference sequence). With V trimmed by 2 bases and J by 0 bases, 5 bases remained unmatched. CDR3 bases: TGTGCCACCAGCAGACCCGGGACAGGCCCGAACACCGGGGAGCTGTTTTTT. Encoded protein: CATSRPGTGPNTGELFF.

This chain connects TRBV24-1 to TRBJ2-1; D not certain. CDR1 is KGHDR, CDR2 SFDVKD, per germline. This CDR3 is 12 amino acids long. Trimming shortened V by 3 bases and J by 3 bases, and 2 bases separated the two germline ends. CDR3 bases: TGTGCCACCAGTGATCTCTACAATGAGCAGTTCTTC. It translates to CATSDLYNEQFF.

This chain connects TRBV28 to TRBJ2-1, with TRBD2 identical over 10 bases. The J segment lost 5 bases and the V segment lost 7 bases, leaving 11 bases of the junction unmatched. Germline assignment: CDR1 MDHEN and CDR2 SYDVKM. This CDR3 region has 16 residues. The CDR3 protein is CASTVSLAGVNNEQFF. The CDR3 DNA is TGTGCCAGCACCGTCTCCCTAGCGGGGGTTAACAATGAGCAGTTCTTC. Together with reference TRBV28 and TRBJ2-1, the CDR3 gives the full variable domain: DVKVTQSSRYLVKRTGEKVFLECVQDMDHENMFWYRQDPGLGLRLIYFSYDVKMKEKGDIPEGYSVSREKKERFSLILESASTNQTSMYLCASTVSLAGVNNEQFFGPGTRLTVL.

The rearrangement joins TRBV5-1 to TRBJ2-3; possibly TRBD1 for D (6 bases). Trimming removed 5 bases from V and 1 base from J, with 14 bases in between. Germline V CDR1 and CDR2: SGHRS, YFSETQ. The CDR3 covers 15 residues. CDR3 sequence: CASRVDRRRTDTQYF. CDR3 nucleotide sequence: TGCGCCAGCAGGGTTGACAGGAGACGCACAGATACGCAGTATTTT.

This chain connects TRBV5-1 to TRBJ1-4; the D is unclear. The germline CDR1 and CDR2 sequences are SGHRS and YFSETQ. Trimming cost V 0 bases and J 7 bases, with 13 bases left between them. The CDR3 sequence is 15 residues long. CDR3 region: CASSLVTGGGEKLFF. CDR3 DNA: TGCGCCAGCAGCTTGGTCACCGGAGGAGGTGAAAAACTGTTTTTT. Full variable domain (remainder filled in from reference TRBV5-1 and TRBJ1-4): KAGVTQTPRYLIKTRGQQVTLSCSPISGHRSVSWYQQTPGQGLQFLFEYFSETQRNKGNFPGRFSGRQFSNSRSEMNVSTLELGDSALYLCASSLVTGGGEKLFFGSGTQLSVL.

V is TRBV10-3 and J is TRBJ1-5; maybe TRBD1 (6 bases). The CDR3 is 15 amino acids. Trimming removed 4 bases from V and 0 bases from J, with 10 bases in between. CDR1 ENHRY and CDR2 SYGVKD come from the germline V gene. The CDR3 DNA reads as TGTGCCATCAGTGCCGGGACACTTAGCAATCAGCCCCAGCATTTT. Protein product: CAISAGTLSNQPQHF.

The CDR3 region is CASRAGTSGPKETQYF. CDR3 sequence (DNA): TGTGCCAGCAGGGCCGGGACTAGCGGCCCGAAAGAGACCCAGTACTTC. V and J are TRBV12-3 or TRBV12-4 and TRBJ2-5; TRBD2 agrees at 11 bases. The CDR3 length is 16 residues. With 6 bases clipped from V and 3 bases from J, the junction kept 9 bases outside the gene matches.

The chain joins TRBV12-3 or TRBV12-4 to TRBJ2-1, with 9 bases matching TRBD2. V was pared by 3 bases and J by 4 bases, with 4 bases of the junction left unmatched. This CDR3 is 15 amino acids long. CDR3 amino acids: CASSFAGGRYNEQFF. The CDR3 region has the DNA TGTGCCAGCAGTTTCGCGGGAGGGCGGTACAATGAGCAGTTCTTC.

This rearrangement joins TRBV13 to TRBJ2-7; TRBD1 agrees at 7 bases. The CDR3 runs to 16 residues. V lost 7 bases and J lost 1; bases outside the gene matches: 13. From germline, CDR1 is PRHDT and CDR2 FYEKMQ (reference sequence). CDR3 residues: CASMGRGNRGSYEQYF. The CDR3 bases are TGTGCCAGCATGGGCAGGGGGAATAGAGGATCCTACGAGCAGTACTTC.